Listed here are 6 T cell receptor beta chains from one sample, sequenced in a study of T-cell reconstitution after alpha-beta-depleted transplantation in children. Unique molecular identifiers were built into the TCRbeta library. One entry per CDR3 protein, called by TCRdb with MiXCR from the PCR reads. The table has about 410,000 distinct CDR3 sequences, around 21% seen once; the top ten hold 3% to 4.5%. This specimen was PBMCs from the stem cell graft donor, taken from the stem cell graft. Receptors were obtained from a human donor who donated a stem cell graft to a child with acute myeloid leukemia.

V usage is TRBV11-1 and J usage is TRBJ2-1; 10 nucleotides agree with TRBD2. Germline V lookup: CDR1 SGHAT, CDR2 FQDESV (reference sequence). V shed 5 bases, J shed 1 base, and the junction held 14 bases outside the gene matches. The CDR3 covers 19 residues. The CDR3 DNA sequence: TGTGCCAGCAGCCCCCGGGGTGGTCTAGCGGGAGAATCCTACAATGAGCAGTTCTTC. It translates to CASSPRGGLAGESYNEQFF. Full variable domain (outside the CDR3, taken from reference TRBV11-1 and TRBJ2-1): EAEVAQSPRYKITEKSQAVAFWCDPISGHATLYWYRQILGQGPELLVQFQDESVVDDSQLPKDRFSAERLKGVDSTLKIQPAELGDSAMYLCASSPRGGLAGESYNEQFFGPGTRLTVL.

The CDR3 DNA follows: TGTGCCAGCAGCCCAAGCCTAGCGGGAGTGCGTGGCACCGGGGAGCTGTTTTTT. Amino acids: CASSPSLAGVRGTGELFF. The chain couples TRBV11-2 to TRBJ2-2; 10 bases fit TRBD2. V was clipped by 5 bases and J by 4 bases; unmatched bases: 13. This CDR3 has 18 amino acids. Germline CDR1 SGHAT, CDR2 FQNNGV.

The chain has TRBV5-1 and TRBJ2-7, with TRBD2 as a possible D gene (5 bases). The CDR3 is 17 amino acids. Between the trimmed V and J ends, which lost 4 bases and 3 bases, there was a span of 23 bases. Germline CDR1 is SGHRS and CDR2 is YFSETQ. CDR3 DNA: TGCGCCAGCAGCCCGGACGGACGATCTTTCGGGGACTACGAGCAGTACTTC. This translates into CASSPDGRSFGDYEQYF.

A few counts support this clonotype. The gene calls are TRBV18 and TRBJ2-5; D call uncertain. The CDR3 contains 15 residues. CDR1 KGHSH and CDR2 LQKENI come from the germline V gene. Trimming removed 0 bases from V and 1 base from J, with 9 bases in between. Here the CDR3 DNA reads TGTGCCAGCTCACCACCAAGTCAGCCCCAAGAGACCCAGTACTTC. It specifies CASSPPSQPQETQYF.

This clonotype turned up a few times. This chain connects TRBV12-3 or TRBV12-4 to TRBJ2-7, with D tentatively TRBD1 or TRBD2 (5 bases each). The CDR3 is 15 amino acids. V lost 2 bases to trimming and J lost 3 bases, with 14 bases between them. The CDR3: CASSLSVGRYYEQYF. The CDR3 DNA follows: TGTGCCAGCAGTTTAAGTGTGGGACGGTACTACGAGCAGTACTTC.

This clonotype was observed a handful of times. The J gene is TRBJ2-7, the V gene TRBV29-1; D ambiguous. V was cut by 5 bases and J by 2 bases, with 13 bases left in between. The V gene's germline CDR1 is SQVTM and CDR2 ANQGSEA. The CDR3 runs to 13 residues. The CDR3 DNA reads as TGCAGCGTTAGGACCGATTCCCCCTACGAGCAGTACTTC. This codes for CSVRTDSPYEQYF.